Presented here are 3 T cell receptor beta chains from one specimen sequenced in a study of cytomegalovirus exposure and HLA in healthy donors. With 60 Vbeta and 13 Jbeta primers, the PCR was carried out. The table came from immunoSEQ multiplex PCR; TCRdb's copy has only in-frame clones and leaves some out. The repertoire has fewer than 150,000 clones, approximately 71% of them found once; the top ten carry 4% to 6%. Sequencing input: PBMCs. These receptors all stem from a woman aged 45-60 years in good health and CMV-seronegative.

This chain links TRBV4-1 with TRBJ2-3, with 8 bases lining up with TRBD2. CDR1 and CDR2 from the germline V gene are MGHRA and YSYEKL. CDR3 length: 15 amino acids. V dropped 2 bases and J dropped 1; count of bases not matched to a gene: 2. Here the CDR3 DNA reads TGCGCCAGCAGCCAAAACGGGGGGGGCACAGATACGCAGTATTTT. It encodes CASSQNGGGTDTQYF.

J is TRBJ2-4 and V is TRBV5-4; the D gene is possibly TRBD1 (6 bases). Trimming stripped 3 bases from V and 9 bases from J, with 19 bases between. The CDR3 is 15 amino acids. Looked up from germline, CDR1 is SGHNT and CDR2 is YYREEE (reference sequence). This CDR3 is CASSSQDSPLGIQYF. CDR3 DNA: TGTGCCAGCAGCTCGCAGGACAGCCCTCTGGGCATTCAGTACTTC.

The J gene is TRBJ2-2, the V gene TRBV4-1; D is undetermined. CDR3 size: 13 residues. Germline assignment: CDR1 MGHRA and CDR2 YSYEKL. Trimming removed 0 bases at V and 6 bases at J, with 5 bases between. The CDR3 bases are TGCGCCAGCAGCCAAGATCTAGCCGGGGAGCTGTTTTTT. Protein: CASSQDLAGELFF.